This T cell receptor beta chain was identified in a study of vaccination effects on CD4 cells after COVID-19 (dated by TCRdb to the early 2020s). For context, the study as a whole: Two doses of either the BNT162b2 or the mRNA-1273 mRNA SARS-CoV-2 vaccine were administered to participants. The study compared SARS-CoV-2 spike-specific CD4+ TCR repertoires before and after mRNA vaccination in COVID-19 convalescent patients and infection-naive vaccine recipients. The full study included around nine COVID-19 convalescent patients and several SARS-CoV-2-naive healthy vaccine recipients. The Oncomine TCR Beta short-read assay on an Illumina iSeq 100 was used to sequence cultures from other donors in the study. Pre-vaccine samples were drawn from a couple of convalescent patients 16 days and one week before the first dose, at 142 and 148 days after COVID-19 diagnosis.

The cysteine opens and the phenylalanine closes a CDR3 of 12 amino acids. Of all the DNA, just the CDR3 is kept, 36 bases in frame from base 1. V is pared back by 6 bases and J by 3 bases, with 8 bases lying between the germline termini. CDR1 and CDR2 are drawn from the germline V gene (reference sequence): LGHDT, YNNKEL. This clone was detected once. It has no known antigen specificity. No qualities accompany the bases; no much larger clone lies one base away. The ViraFEST assay stimulated PBMC with viral peptide pools and then used TCR sequencing to identify antigen-specific CD4+ T cell clonotypes by expansion. After more than nine days of culture, CD4+ T cells were isolated with the EasySep CD4+ T cell isolation kit. PCR-confirmed SARS-CoV-2 infection had occurred in convalescent patients between March and December 2020, before the Alpha, Beta and Delta variants emerged in the United States. Approximately 2 million PBMC per well were cultured with 10 ug/ml peptides in IMDM containing around 5.3% human AB serum, roughly 9.5 IU/ml IL-2 and gentamicin. On days 3 and 7, half of the culture medium was replaced with fresh IL-2-containing medium. Each peptide stimulation condition was cultured in triplicate wells unless otherwise noted. Using Ficoll-Paque Plus gradient centrifugation, PBMC were separated from whole blood and then either used fresh or cryopreserved at -140C. The QIAamp micro DNA kit was used to extract genomic DNA from the cultured CD4+ T cells.

Libraries were constructed by the immunoSEQ multiplex PCR assay. DNA from the cultured and isolated CD4+ T cells underwent TCR beta CDR3 sequencing. The authors' analysis ran thus. Non-productive TCR sequences were removed and reads were trimmed to the CDR3 region, keeping CDR3s of at least 7 amino acids. The MANAFEST web app was used to identify antigen-specific clonotypes by comparing expansion in peptide wells with expansion in reference cultures. To count as positive, a clone had to show expansion at FDR<0.05 compared with the reference and with all other wells, an odds ratio above 5, and a frequency above 0.1% in two replicate wells. A clonotype was called cross-reactive if it was significantly expanded both in SARS-CoV-2 spike wells and in at least one common cold coronavirus spike condition. CDR3 similarity was assessed by Levenshtein distance using the stringdist R package, and unrooted trees were constructed with ape in R 3.6.1. This is the immuneACCESS table as TCRdb keeps it, with only in-frame sequences that have V and J called. A part of the clones is gone; compared with another copy, unresolved V genes explain less than half, and the rest is unexplained. V, J and clone size are taken as reported in that table, and D and trimming were inferred from the DNA itself. The sample contains about 22,000 clones, around 72% of them found a single time. The ten largest account for approximately 40% of the sample.

What the research found in general, with its limitations: Both infection-induced and vaccine-induced clones contracted markedly at late post-vaccination timepoints, which is consistent with waning T cell responses. Limitations of the study were the small number of convalescent patients and the absence of early post-infection timepoints. In convalescent patients, the post-vaccine spike-reactive repertoire was composed mainly of new vaccine-induced clones that were largely distinct from infection-induced clones.

This material consisted of CD4+ T cells from PBMCs cultured with a peptide pool, taken before COVID-19 vaccination. The V and J genes are TRBV3-1 (or the pseudogene TRBV3-2) and TRBJ2-5; the D gene cannot be named for sure. The receptor was isolated from a human donor who had a prior SARS-CoV-2 infection. The CDR3 reads as follows: CASSYWEETQYF. DNA sequence: TGTGCCAGCAGTTACTGGGAAGAGACCCAGTACTTC.